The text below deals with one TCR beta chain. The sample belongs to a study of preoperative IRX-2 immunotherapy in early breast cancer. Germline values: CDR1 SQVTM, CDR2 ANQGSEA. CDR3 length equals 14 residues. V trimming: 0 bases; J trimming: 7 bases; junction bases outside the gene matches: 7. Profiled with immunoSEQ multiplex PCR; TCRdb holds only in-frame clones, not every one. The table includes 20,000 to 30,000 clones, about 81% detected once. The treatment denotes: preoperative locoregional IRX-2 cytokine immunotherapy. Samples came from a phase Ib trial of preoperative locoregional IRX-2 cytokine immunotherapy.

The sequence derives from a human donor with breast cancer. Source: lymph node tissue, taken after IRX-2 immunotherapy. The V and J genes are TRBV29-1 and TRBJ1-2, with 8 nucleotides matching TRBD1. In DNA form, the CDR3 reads TGCAGCGTTGAAGATTACGGCAGGGGGCGTGGCTACACCTTC. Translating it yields CSVEDYGRGRGYTF.